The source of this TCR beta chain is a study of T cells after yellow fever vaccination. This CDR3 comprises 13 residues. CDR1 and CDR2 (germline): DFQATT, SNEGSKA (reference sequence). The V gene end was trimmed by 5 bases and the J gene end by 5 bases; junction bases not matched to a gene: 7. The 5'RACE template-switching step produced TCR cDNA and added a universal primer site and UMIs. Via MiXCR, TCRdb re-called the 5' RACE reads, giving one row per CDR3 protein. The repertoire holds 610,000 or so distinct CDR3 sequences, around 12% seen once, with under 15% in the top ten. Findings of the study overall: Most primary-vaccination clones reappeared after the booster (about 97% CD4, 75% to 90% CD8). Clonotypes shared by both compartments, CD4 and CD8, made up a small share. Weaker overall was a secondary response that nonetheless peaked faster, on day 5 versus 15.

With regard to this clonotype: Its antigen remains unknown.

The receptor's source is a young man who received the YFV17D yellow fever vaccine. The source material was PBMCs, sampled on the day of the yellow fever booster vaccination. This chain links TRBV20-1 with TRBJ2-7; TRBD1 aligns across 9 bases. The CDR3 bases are TGCAGTGCTTTTACAGGGGGCGTGGACGAGCAGTACTTC. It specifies CSAFTGGVDEQYF.